The rows below give T cell receptor beta chains drawn from one sample of a study of shared clonotypes between healthy human individuals. TCRdb's table, derived via immunoSEQ multiplex PCR, lists solely in-frame clones and lacks some. The data contain approximately 2.5 million clones, roughly 92% of them singletons. The sample taken for sequencing was naive CD4+ T cells sorted from blood. Receptor source: a man between 18 and 35 years old in good health. Each CDR3 is given with its conserved first and last residue. The order of the fields is J gene, V gene, clone size, D gene, CDR3 protein, CDR3 DNA. A D gene is named only where the DNA matches it firmly. Clone size is given for some rows only: seen once, a few or many times, or a class if the clone is expanded.

TRBJ1-2 TRBV30 once - CAWSVPGAVLNGYTF TGTGCCTGGAGTGTACCAGGGGCGGTACTTAATGGCTACACCTTC
TRBJ2-3 TRBV10-1 once TRBD2 CANATSGRAVDTQYF TGCGCCAACGCTACTAGCGGGAGGGCAGTGGATACGCAGTATTTT
TRBJ2-2 TRBV5-1 - TRBD2 CASSLGTAGGRTGELFF TGCGCCAGCAGCTTGGGTACAGCGGGGGGCCGGACCGGGGAGCTGTTTTTT
TRBJ1-5 TRBV4-3 - - CASSQVPSGDQPQHF TGCGCCAGCAGCCAGGTTCCGAGCGGGGATCAGCCCCAGCATTTT
TRBJ1-2 TRBV19 - TRBD1 CASCPGTGYGYTF TGTGCCAGCTGTCCCGGGACAGGGTATGGCTACACCTTC
TRBJ1-5 TRBV7-9 few - CASSPGGNQPQHF TGTGCCAGCAGCCCGGGGGGGAACCAGCCCCAGCATTTT
TRBJ1-3 TRBV5-1 - - CASSAEGAPGNTIYF TGCGCCAGCAGCGCCGAAGGAGCACCTGGAAACACCATATATTTT
TRBJ1-2 TRBV13 many TRBD1 CASSLPDERTGAPGYTF TGTGCCAGCAGCTTACCCGACGAACGGACAGGGGCTCCTGGCTACACCTTC
TRBJ1-2 TRBV30 few - CAWSSGNGYTF TGTGCCTGGAGTTCCGGGAACGGCTACACCTTC
TRBJ1-2 TRBV6-4 - - CASSDGLSGYTF TGTGCCAGCAGTGACGGACTTTCTGGCTACACCTTC
TRBJ2-2 TRBV11-2 once - CASSLDGRRGLLFF TGTGCCAGCAGCTTAGACGGCCGGCGCGGCTTGCTGTTTTTT
TRBJ2-5 TRBV5-1 - TRBD1 CASSLGTGVQETQYF TGCGCCAGCAGCTTGGGGACAGGGGTGCAAGAGACCCAGTACTTC
TRBJ2-5 TRBV7-7 - TRBD2 CASSLEALAGAGTQYF TGTGCTAGCAGCTTAGAAGCTCTGGCGGGAGCTGGGACCCAGTACTTC
TRBJ2-6 TRBV28 - - CASGTASSGANVLTF TGTGCCAGCGGAACGGCGAGCTCTGGGGCCAACGTCCTGACTTTC
TRBJ2-7 TRBV19 - - CASSISSTLGLQYF TGTGCCAGTAGTATCAGTTCGACTTTAGGACTTCAGTACTTC
TRBJ2-7 TRBV10-3 - - CAISEAGEQYF TGTGCCATCAGTGAGGCGGGGGAGCAGTACTTC
TRBJ2-2 TRBV5-1 - - CASSLLGHPNTGELFF TGCGCCAGCAGCTTGTTGGGGCATCCGAACACCGGGGAGCTGTTTTTT
TRBJ2-2 TRBV10-3 - TRBD2 CAISESRPLAGGTGELFF TGTGCCATCAGTGAGTCCAGACCGCTAGCGGGAGGGACCGGGGAGCTGTTTTTT
TRBJ2-3 TRBV5-1 - TRBD2 CASSLGGTSGSTDTQYF TGCGCCAGCAGCTTGGGAGGGACTAGCGGATCCACAGATACGCAGTATTTT
TRBJ2-3 TRBV6-5 - - CASARGGATDTQYF TGTGCCAGCGCAAGGGGGGGGGCCACAGATACGCAGTATTTT
TRBJ2-7 TRBV27 - TRBD1 CASSSQGTGIGWEQYF TGTGCCAGCAGTTCTCAAGGGACAGGGATAGGCTGGGAGCAGTACTTC
TRBJ1-4 TRBV29-1 - - CSVSGRLNEKLFF TGCAGCGTTTCCGGGAGACTTAATGAAAAACTGTTTTTT
TRBJ2-5 TRBV5-1 - TRBD2 CASSVTSEKETQYF TGCGCCAGCAGCGTGACTAGCGAAAAAGAGACCCAGTACTTC
TRBJ1-2 TRBV9 - TRBD1 CASSQGQNYGYTF TGTGCCAGCAGCCAGGGACAGAACTATGGCTACACCTTC
TRBJ2-1 TRBV27 - TRBD2 CASSQRDPWNEQFF TGTGCCAGCAGTCAGCGGGACCCTTGGAATGAGCAGTTCTTC
TRBJ1-6 TRBV10-2 few - CASSERVRWDNSPLHF TGCGCCAGCAGTGAGCGGGTCCGGTGGGATAATTCACCCCTCCACTTT
TRBJ1-5 TRBV19 - - CASRVRTEDQPQHF TGTGCCAGTAGAGTCCGGACAGAAGATCAGCCCCAGCATTTT
TRBJ1-4 TRBV28 - - CASAGGATNEKLFF TGTGCCAGCGCTGGCGGCGCAACTAATGAAAAACTGTTTTTT
TRBJ1-5 TRBV2 - TRBD1 CASNDRGGQPQHF TGTGCCAGCAATGACAGGGGTGGACAGCCCCAGCATTTT
TRBJ2-1 TRBV5-4 once - CASSSAGPSYNEQFF TGTGCCAGCAGCTCCGCGGGACCGTCCTACAATGAGCAGTTCTTC
TRBJ2-1 TRBV11-2 - - CASSLESGYNEQFF TGTGCCAGCAGCTTAGAGAGCGGCTACAATGAGCAGTTCTTC
TRBJ1-6 TRBV6-5 - - CASSRNIGSSPLHF TGTGCCAGCAGTCGTAACATAGGGAGTTCACCCCTCCACTTT
TRBJ1-2 TRBV7-2 once - CASSFQGSYGYTF TGTGCCAGCAGCTTTCAGGGGTCCTATGGCTACACCTTC
TRBJ2-1 TRBV2 - - CAFNGGGRFYNEQFF TGTGCCTTCAACGGGGGCGGGAGATTCTACAATGAGCAGTTCTTC
TRBJ2-5 TRBV28 - TRBD1 CASSLSSDRRLQETQYF TGTGCCAGCAGTTTATCCTCGGACAGGAGGCTACAAGAGACCCAGTACTTC
TRBJ1-1 TRBV28 - - CASSSSGTKDTEAFF TGTGCCAGCAGCAGCAGCGGGACAAAGGACACTGAAGCTTTCTTT
TRBJ2-1 TRBV25-1 - TRBD2 CASSGAGVFSEQFF TGTGCCAGCAGTGGAGCGGGGGTGTTTAGTGAGCAGTTCTTC
TRBJ1-4 TRBV19 - - CASNRKGNGVFF TGTGCCAGTAATCGTAAGGGAAACGGGGTGTTTTTT
TRBJ2-6 TRBV18 - - CASSPMASSSGANVLTF TGTGCCAGCTCACCAATGGCTAGCAGCTCTGGGGCCAACGTCCTGACTTTC
TRBJ2-7 TRBV6-1 - - CASSQSPTGNEQYF TGTGCCAGCAGTCAGTCGCCGACAGGTAACGAGCAGTACTTC
TRBJ1-2 TRBV5-1 - TRBD1 CASSPSSGGASYTF TGCGCCAGCAGCCCATCCTCAGGGGGCGCGAGCTACACCTTC